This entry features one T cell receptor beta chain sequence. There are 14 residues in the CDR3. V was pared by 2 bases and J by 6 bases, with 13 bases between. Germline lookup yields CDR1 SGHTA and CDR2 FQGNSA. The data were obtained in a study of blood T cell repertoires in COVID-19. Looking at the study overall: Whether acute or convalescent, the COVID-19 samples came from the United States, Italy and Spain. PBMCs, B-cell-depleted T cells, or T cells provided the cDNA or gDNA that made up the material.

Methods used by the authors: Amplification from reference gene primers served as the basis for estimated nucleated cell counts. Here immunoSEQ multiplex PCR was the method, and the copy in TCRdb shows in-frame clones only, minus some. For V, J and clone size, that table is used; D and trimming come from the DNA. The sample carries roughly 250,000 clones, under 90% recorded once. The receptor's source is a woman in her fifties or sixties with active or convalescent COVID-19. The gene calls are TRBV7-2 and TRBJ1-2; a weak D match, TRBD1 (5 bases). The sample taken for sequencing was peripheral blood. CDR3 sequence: CASSLPPHRNGYTF. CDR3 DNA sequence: TGTGCCAGCAGCTTACCCCCACACAGGAATGGCTACACCTTC. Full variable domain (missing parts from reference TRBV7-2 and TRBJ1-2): GAGVSQSPSNKVTEKGKDVELRCDPISGHTALYWYRQSLGQGLEFLIYFQGNSAPDKSGLPSDRFSAERTGGSVSTLTIQRTQQEDSAVYLCASSLPPHRNGYTFGSGTRLTVV.